This passage covers 2 T cell receptor beta chains from one sample sequenced in a study of CD8+CD57+ T cells in acquired aplastic anemia. Using genomic DNA as the template, TCR beta VDJ and CDR3 profiling was carried out. TCRdb independently ran MiXCR on the reads; one entry per CDR3 protein. The table shows some 290,000 distinct CDR3 sequences, with 55% to 65% occurring only once. Material for sequencing was sorted CD4+, CD8+, or CD8+CD57+ T cells (not recorded which) from PBMCs. The receptors derive from a human donor with severe aplastic anemia or a healthy control (not recorded which).

This clonotype was observed at least ten times. This chain joins TRBV10-3 and TRBJ1-2; TRBD1 aligns across 7 bases. Germline loops: CDR1 ENHRY, CDR2 SYGVKD. The length of the CDR3 is 14 residues. Trimming at V came to 3 bases and at J to 4 bases, leaving 5 bases not matched to a gene. CDR3: CAISELQGSYGYTF. The CDR3 DNA sequence: TGTGCCATCAGTGAATTACAGGGGAGCTATGGCTACACCTTC.

A word on this clonotype: The conserved phenylalanine or tryptophan is not found at the CDR3 terminus, so this likely reflects a read error. V and J are TRBV10-3 and TRBJ1-2; D is uncertain. The CDR3 is 15 amino acids. Germline CDR1 ENHRY, CDR2 SYGVKD. The CDR3 here is CASSYSGDTDYGYTL. In DNA form, the CDR3 reads TGTGCCAGCAGTTACTCCGGGGATACCGACTATGGCTACACCCTC.